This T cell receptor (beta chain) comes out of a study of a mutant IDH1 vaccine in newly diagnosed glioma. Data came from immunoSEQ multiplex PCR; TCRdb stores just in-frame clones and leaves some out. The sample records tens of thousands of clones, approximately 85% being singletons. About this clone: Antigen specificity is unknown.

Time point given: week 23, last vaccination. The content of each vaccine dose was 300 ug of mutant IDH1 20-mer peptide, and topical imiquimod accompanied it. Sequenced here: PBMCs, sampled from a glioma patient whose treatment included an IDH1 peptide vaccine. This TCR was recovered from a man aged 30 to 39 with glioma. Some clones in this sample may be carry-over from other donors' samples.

The CDR3: CASSLAEEQYF. The CDR3 bases are TGTGCCAGCAGCTTGGCCGAAGAGCAGTACTTC. The V and J genes are TRBV5-5 and TRBJ2-7; D ambiguous. There are 11 residues in the CDR3. Looked up from germline, CDR1 is SGHKS and CDR2 is YYEKEE (reference sequence). V lost 0 bases, J lost 7 bases, and 5 bases lay in between.